This T cell receptor beta chain originates from a study of Ad26.COV2.S vaccination and SARS-CoV-2 variants. About the study: By the intramuscular route, Ad26.COV2.S was given once, or twice 56 days apart.

Using immunoSEQ multiplex PCR, the repertoire was profiled, and TCRdb retains in-frame clones only, with some absent. The data contain around 250,000 clones, around 88% of them singletons. Trimming pared 5 bases from V and 2 bases from J, leaving 10 bases between. Germline V gene lookup returns CDR1 LNHDA and CDR2 SQIVND (reference sequence). The CDR3 sequence is 14 residues long. Treatment specified: around 19 received Ad26.COV2.S at low or high dose, single or two shots; several received placebo; per-sample allocation not given. On day 63 after the first injection, vaccine and placebo recipients gave samples.

This TCR was recovered from a person between 18 and 65 years old who received the Ad26.COV2.S COVID-19 vaccine or a placebo. This specimen consisted of peripheral blood, obtained in a trial of Ad26.COV2.S vaccine versus placebo. This chain links TRBV19 with TRBJ2-4; D call uncertain. The DNA for the CDR3 is TGTGCCAGTAGTGTACCCTTCCCCAAAAACATTCAGTACTTC. Translation gives CASSVPFPKNIQYF.